The 32 T cell receptor beta chains below come from one sample, sequenced in a study of cytomegalovirus exposure and HLA in healthy donors. Clones were sequenced by immunoSEQ multiplex PCR, and TCRdb holds only the in-frame ones, with some missing. The repertoire has about 360,000 clones, roughly 89% of them found once; the top ten carry approximately 0.8%. The specimen was PBMCs. These receptors were obtained from a woman aged 18-29 years in good health and CMV-seronegative.

The rearrangement joins TRBV5-1 to TRBJ1-1; D may be TRBD1 (5 bases). This CDR3 contains 11 residues. V lost 6 bases, J lost 7 bases, and 10 bases lay in between. CDR1 and CDR2 from the germline V gene are SGHRS and YFSETQ. This chain's CDR3 is CASIGGNEAFF. DNA of the CDR3: TGCGCCAGCATTGGGGGGAATGAAGCTTTCTTT.

V is TRBV30 and J is TRBJ2-2; 8 bases match TRBD2. The CDR3 contains 15 residues. Trimming cost V 3 bases and J 2 bases; bases outside gene matches: 5. Germline assignment: CDR1 GTSNPN and CDR2 SVGIG (reference sequence). The DNA for the CDR3 is TGTGCCTGGAGCGGCGGGGGGCTAAACACCGGGGAGCTGTTTTTT. Its translation is CAWSGGGLNTGELFF.

V gene TRBV9 combines with J gene TRBJ2-1; D is possibly TRBD2 (5 bases). Looked up from germline, CDR1 is SGDLS and CDR2 is YYNGEE. V was cut by 0 bases and J by 12 bases, with 25 bases left in between. The CDR3 runs 17 residues. The CDR3 sequence is CASSVEAGGGPNRGQFF. The CDR3 nucleotides read TGTGCCAGCAGCGTAGAGGCGGGTGGCGGGCCAAACCGGGGGCAGTTCTTC.

The rearrangement joins TRBV11-2 to TRBJ1-2; D is unclear. Germline CDR1 reads SGHAT; CDR2 reads FQNNGV. Trimming removed 5 bases at V and 8 bases at J, with 15 bases between. The CDR3 totals 13 residues. CDR3 region: CASSAGVAIGYTF. The CDR3, as DNA: TGTGCCAGCAGCGCCGGGGTCGCTATCGGCTACACCTTC.

The chain carries TRBV10-3 and TRBJ2-5; D gene ambiguous. Germline CDR1 and CDR2: ENHRY and SYGVKD. CDR3 length equals 16 residues. Trimming removed 2 bases at V and 0 bases at J, with 13 bases between. CDR3 sequence: CAISEGRSSDQETQYF. DNA for the CDR3: TGTGCCATCAGTGAGGGCAGGTCGAGTGACCAAGAGACCCAGTACTTC.

J is TRBJ2-5 and V is TRBV9; TRBD1 might be the D (5 bases). The germline V and J ends were trimmed by 0 bases and 4 bases, with 10 bases remaining between them. CDR1 and CDR2 from the germline V gene are SGDLS and YYNGEE. CDR3 length: 14 amino acids. CDR3 DNA: TGTGCCAGCAGCGTAGAGGTAGGGGCAGAGACCCAGTACTTC. This gives the protein CASSVEVGAETQYF.

This chain joins TRBV4-1 and TRBJ2-7; 14 nucleotides match TRBD2. The germline CDR1 and CDR2 sequences are MGHRA and YSYEKL. V shed 4 bases and J 4 bases; nucleotides not matched to a gene: 6. The CDR3 contains 16 residues. CDR3 DNA sequence: TGCGCCAGCAGCCGGGGACTAGCGGGAGCATCGTACGAGCAGTACTTC. Protein sequence: CASSRGLAGASYEQYF.

The chain has TRBV4-1 and TRBJ2-3; D gene unclear. Germline V gene data show CDR1 as MGHRA and CDR2 as YSYEKL. V was pared by 2 bases and J by 2 bases, with 17 bases between. This CDR3 spans 17 amino acids. CDR3 protein: CASSQFLAPSFTDTQYF. Written as DNA, the CDR3 is TGCGCCAGCAGCCAATTTTTGGCCCCATCCTTCACAGATACGCAGTATTTT.

This sequence joins TRBV27 and TRBJ1-1, with 8 bases that match TRBD1. Losses at the gene ends were 1 base for V and 3 bases for J; bases not matched to a gene: 16. The CDR3 has 19 residues. Germline-derived CDR1 and CDR2 are MNHEY and SMNVEV (reference sequence). The CDR3 protein is CASSLLSGTGPSPYTEAFF. The CDR3 nucleotides are TGTGCCAGCAGTTTATTATCGGGGACAGGTCCCTCCCCATACACTGAAGCTTTCTTT.

The J gene is TRBJ1-4, the V gene TRBV18, with a possible D match to TRBD1 (6 bases). Trimming took off 2 bases at V and 5 bases at J, with 12 bases between the two ends. This CDR3 comprises 15 residues. The germline V gene has CDR1 KGHSH and CDR2 LQKENI. CDR3 in amino acids: CASSPIGGTNEKLFF. The CDR3 DNA reads TGTGCCAGCTCACCAATCGGGGGGACAAATGAAAAACTGTTTTTT. The full variable domain, with the rest looked up from reference TRBV18 and TRBJ1-4, is NAGVMQNPRHLVRRRGQEARLRCSPMKGHSHVYWYRQLPEEGLKFMVYLQKENIIDESGMPKERFSAEFPKEGPSILRIQQVVRGDSAAYFCASSPIGGTNEKLFFGSGTQLSVL.

Comment on this clone: Other DNA sequences in the sample encode the same CDR3. The chain couples TRBV27 to TRBJ2-7; 13 nucleotides agree with TRBD2. This CDR3 has 14 amino acids. Germline CDR1 MNHEY, CDR2 SMNVEV (reference sequence). The J segment lost 6 bases and the V segment lost 6 bases, leaving 5 bases of the junction unmatched. This CDR3 is CASSHGLAGAEQYF. The CDR3 coding sequence is TGTGCCAGCAGCCACGGACTAGCGGGAGCCGAGCAGTACTTC.

The V and J genes are TRBV5-4 and TRBJ1-2; 7 nucleotides align to TRBD1. V lost 6 bases, J lost 7 bases, and 9 bases stayed unmatched. This CDR3 contains 13 residues. The germline V gene encodes CDR1 SGHNT and CDR2 YYREEE (reference sequence). CDR3 sequence reads: CASTPDRAGGYTF. CDR3 in DNA: TGTGCCAGCACCCCAGACAGGGCAGGTGGCTACACCTTC.

This clone was picked up one time. The rearrangement uses TRBV7-8 and TRBJ2-1, with D unresolved. Germline CDR1 SGHVS, CDR2 FQNEAQ. Trimming removed 4 bases at V and 7 bases at J, with 20 bases between. The CDR3 is 16 residues long. This CDR3 is CASSSPWSVSRNEQFF. The CDR3 DNA follows: TGTGCCAGCAGCTCGCCGTGGTCGGTGTCGAGAAATGAGCAGTTCTTC.

The table lists this clone with a few counts. The chain links TRBV10-1 to TRBJ1-1; TRBD1 might be the D (6 bases). V lost 6 bases and J 6 bases, leaving 17 bases between the germline ends. CDR3 length: 14 residues. Germline CDR1 reads WNHNN; CDR2 reads SYGVQD (reference sequence). The CDR3 loop is CASSLGGAGAEAFF. The CDR3 bases are TGCGCCAGCAGCCTCGGGGGGGCTGGAGCTGAAGCTTTCTTT.

This sequence joins TRBV9 and TRBJ2-5; 14 nucleotides agree with TRBD2. In germline, CDR1 is SGDLS, CDR2 YYNGEE. The CDR3 runs 15 residues. V lost 3 bases, J lost 7 bases, and 5 bases stayed unmatched. CDR3 bases: TGTGCCAGCAGCGGAGGACTAGCGGGAGGCGGGACCCAGTACTTC. This gives the protein CASSGGLAGGGTQYF.

The rearrangement links TRBV28 to TRBJ2-7; tentative D call: TRBD1 (6 bases). CDR3 length: 12 amino acids. Germline V gene lookup returns CDR1 MDHEN and CDR2 SYDVKM. The germline V and J ends were trimmed by 8 bases and 6 bases, with 14 bases remaining between them. Here the CDR3 DNA reads TGTGCCAGCCTCAAGGGGGTTGGCGAGCAGTACTTC. Translated, it gives CASLKGVGEQYF.

This rearrangement joins TRBV5-1 to TRBJ2-5, with 10 nucleotides matching TRBD1. The CDR3 totals 14 residues. Per the germline V gene, CDR1 is SGHRS and CDR2 is YFSETQ. V lost 3 bases to trimming and J lost 3 bases; unmatched junction nucleotides: 2. CDR3 in amino acids: CASSSGTGEETQYF. The CDR3 nucleotides read TGCGCCAGCAGCTCCGGGACAGGGGAAGAGACCCAGTACTTC.

CDR3 sequence: CASSPGTVNQPQHF. DNA of the CDR3: TGTGCCAGCAGCCCCGGGACAGTCAATCAGCCCCAGCATTTT. The gene calls are TRBV28 and TRBJ1-5; 7 bases align to TRBD1. V lost 6 bases, J lost 3 bases, and 5 bases stayed unmatched. Germline V gives CDR1 MDHEN, CDR2 SYDVKM. CDR3 size: 14 residues.

The V and J genes are TRBV7-3 and TRBJ2-3; 7 bases line up with TRBD1. Germline V lookup: CDR1 SGHTA, CDR2 FQGTGA. The J segment lost 4 bases and the V segment lost 6 bases, leaving 4 bases of the junction unmatched. The CDR3 has 13 residues. CDR3 sequence (DNA): TGTGCCAGCAGTCTGACAGGGCCAGATACGCAGTATTTT. Its translation is CASSLTGPDTQYF. Full variable domain (remainder filled in from reference TRBV7-3 and TRBJ2-3): GAGVSQTPSNKVTEKGKYVELRCDPISGHTALYWYRQSLGQGPEFLIYFQGTGAADDSGLPNDRFFAVRPEGSVSTLKIQRTERGDSAVYLCASSLTGPDTQYFGPGTRLTVL.

This chain connects TRBV6-1 to TRBJ2-7; the D gene is possibly TRBD1 (5 bases). V was pared by 8 bases and J by 4 bases, with 18 bases between. Germline V gene lookup returns CDR1 MNHNS and CDR2 SASEGT. This CDR3 comprises 14 residues. The CDR3, as DNA: TGTGCCAGCCTAGAAATTCGGCAGGGATACGAGCAGTACTTC. This codes for CASLEIRQGYEQYF.

Turning to this clone: Other DNA sequences in this sample translate to the same CDR3. V is TRBV9 and J is TRBJ1-2; 7 bases fit TRBD1. This CDR3 comprises 14 residues. Germline-derived CDR1 and CDR2 are SGDLS and YYNGEE. Trimming at V came to 3 bases and at J to 5 bases, leaving 7 bases not matched to a gene. The CDR3 DNA sequence: TGTGCCAGCAGCGGATACCGGGACAGATATGGCTACACCTTC. It codes for CASSGYRDRYGYTF.

The V call is TRBV5-1, the J call TRBJ1-2; 10 bases fit TRBD1. CDR3 length: 15 residues. V was clipped by 5 bases and J by 3 bases; unmatched bases: 7. Germline V CDR1 and CDR2: SGHRS, YFSETQ. The chain's CDR3 is CASSFGQGDDYGYTF. The CDR3 region has the DNA TGCGCCAGCAGTTTCGGACAGGGGGATGACTATGGCTACACCTTC.

The chain carries TRBV28 and TRBJ2-1; tentative D call: TRBD2 (6 bases). The CDR3 sequence is 16 residues long. Germline CDR1 reads MDHEN; CDR2 reads SYDVKM. V was pared by 2 bases and J by 7 bases, with 18 bases between. This CDR3 is CASSLRFSGRLNEQFF. The DNA for the CDR3 is TGTGCCAGCAGTTTAAGATTCAGCGGGCGGCTTAATGAGCAGTTCTTC. Together with reference TRBV28 and TRBJ2-1, the CDR3 gives the full variable domain: DVKVTQSSRYLVKRTGEKVFLECVQDMDHENMFWYRQDPGLGLRLIYFSYDVKMKEKGDIPEGYSVSREKKERFSLILESASTNQTSMYLCASSLRFSGRLNEQFFGPGTRLTVL.

The rearrangement links TRBV5-1 to TRBJ1-4, with 8 bases lining up with TRBD1. With 5 bases clipped from V and 7 bases from J, the junction kept 7 bases outside the gene matches. The CDR3 length is 14 residues. In germline, CDR1 is SGHRS, CDR2 YFSETQ. The CDR3 DNA is TGCGCCAGCAGTGAAGGACAGGGCCGTGAAAAACTGTTTTTT. It yields the protein CASSEGQGREKLFF.

The rearrangement links TRBV28 to TRBJ1-2; D is ambiguous. The CDR3 runs to 13 residues. V was shortened by 2 bases and J by 8 bases, with 12 bases between the two germline ends. CDR1 is MDHEN, CDR2 SYDVKM, per germline. The CDR3 DNA sequence: TGTGCCAGCAGTTTAGGGCACCCCGAGGGCTACACCTTC. Its translation: CASSLGHPEGYTF.

The rearrangement uses TRBV13 and TRBJ2-5; 12 positions agree with TRBD2. Trimming took 5 bases from V and 5 from J; bases not matched to a gene: 9. Looked up from germline, CDR1 is PRHDT and CDR2 is FYEKMQ (reference sequence). The CDR3 length is 16 residues. The CDR3 reads CASSAETSGGRETQYF. The CDR3 nucleotides read TGTGCCAGCAGCGCCGAGACTAGCGGGGGAAGGGAGACCCAGTACTTC.

The chain links TRBV2 to TRBJ2-1; 8 positions agree with TRBD2. CDR3 length: 13 amino acids. CDR1 SNHLY and CDR2 FYNNEI come from the germline V gene. With V trimmed by 5 bases and J by 9 bases, 6 bases remained unmatched. The CDR3 DNA sequence: TGTGCCAGCAGTCCGGGACTAGTCGTTGAGCAGTTCTTC. Translated: CASSPGLVVEQFF.

The count of this clone is one. V is TRBV6-5 and J is TRBJ1-2; maybe TRBD1 (6 bases). This CDR3 spans 13 amino acids. V was trimmed by 1 base and J by 8 bases, leaving 11 bases between them. Germline lookup yields CDR1 MNHEY and CDR2 SVGAGI. The CDR3 loop reads CASSYFTGHGYTF. For the CDR3, the DNA is TGTGCCAGCAGTTACTTCACAGGGCACGGCTACACCTTC.

CDR3 amino acids: CSVPGQGSNTGELFF. CDR3 coding DNA: TGCAGCGTACCGGGACAGGGGTCCAACACCGGGGAGCTGTTTTTT. J is TRBJ2-2 and V is TRBV29-1, with 10 bases identical to TRBD1. CDR1 SQVTM and CDR2 ANQGSEA come from the germline V gene. The CDR3 has 15 amino acids. V lost 6 bases, J lost 2 bases, and 6 bases stayed unmatched.

The chain uses TRBV4-1 and TRBJ2-1; perhaps TRBD2 as D (6 bases). The CDR3 consists of 14 residues. Trimming cost V 3 bases and J 9 bases, with 15 bases left between them. Germline values: CDR1 MGHRA, CDR2 YSYEKL. CDR3 nucleotide sequence: TGCGCCAGCAGCCAGGATCTAGCGATGCGTGAGCAGTTCTTC. It translates to CASSQDLAMREQFF.

This chain links TRBV27 with TRBJ2-7, with 9 positions matching TRBD1. The germline gives CDR1 MNHEY, CDR2 SMNVEV (reference sequence). V was clipped by 6 bases and J by 2 bases; unmatched bases: 5. The CDR3 loop spans 14 amino acids. In DNA, the CDR3 is TGTGCCAGCAGAGACAGGGGGAGGGCCTACGAGCAGTACTTC. Protein sequence: CASRDRGRAYEQYF.

A note on this clone: Other nucleotide sequences in the sample specify the same CDR3. The chain is built from TRBV28 and TRBJ2-7; 7 bases fit TRBD2. The germline V gene has CDR1 MDHEN and CDR2 SYDVKM. V trimming: 3 bases; J trimming: 3 bases; junction bases outside the gene matches: 2. The CDR3 contains 13 residues. In DNA, the CDR3 is TGTGCCAGCAGTTTCGGCGGGAGCTACGAGCAGTACTTC. Amino acids: CASSFGGSYEQYF. Full variable domain (missing parts from reference TRBV28 and TRBJ2-7): DVKVTQSSRYLVKRTGEKVFLECVQDMDHENMFWYRQDPGLGLRLIYFSYDVKMKEKGDIPEGYSVSREKKERFSLILESASTNQTSMYLCASSFGGSYEQYFGPGTRLTVT.